This entry describes one TCR beta chain. Germline V gene data show CDR1 as WSHSY and CDR2 as SAAADI. The CDR3 is 13 amino acids. V dropped 0 bases and J dropped 7 bases, with 9 bases sitting between them. Genomic DNA per cell subset filled all wells of several immunoSEQ plates. This table comes from immunoSEQ multiplex PCR, and its TCRdb copy is limited to in-frame clones, with some not included. The sample has millions of clones; 85% to 95% are singletons. The entry originates in a study of shared clonotypes between healthy human individuals. V gene TRBV10-2 combines with J gene TRBJ1-1; no firm D call. This TCR derives from a young man in good health. The sequencing input was naive CD4+ T cells sorted from blood. Indicated subset: CD45RA+ positively selected. The CDR3 region is CASSESFSGEAFF. The CDR3 DNA is TGCGCCAGCAGTGAGTCGTTCTCGGGTGAAGCTTTCTTT.